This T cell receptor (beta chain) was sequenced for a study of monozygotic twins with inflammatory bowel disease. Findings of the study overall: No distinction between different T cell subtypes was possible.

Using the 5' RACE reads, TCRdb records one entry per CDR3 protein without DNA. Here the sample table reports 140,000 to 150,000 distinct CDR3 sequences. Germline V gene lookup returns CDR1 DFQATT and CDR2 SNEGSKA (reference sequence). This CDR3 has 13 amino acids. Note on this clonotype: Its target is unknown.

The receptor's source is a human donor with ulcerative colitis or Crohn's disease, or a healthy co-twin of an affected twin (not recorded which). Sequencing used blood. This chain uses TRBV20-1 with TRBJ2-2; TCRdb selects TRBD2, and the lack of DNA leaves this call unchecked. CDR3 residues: CSVAGQRAGELFF.